A single sample gave rise to the 14 T cell receptor beta chains below, sequenced in a study of shared clonotypes between healthy human individuals. Positive CCR7 selection of CD45RO-negative cells yielded the naive CD8 cells, and terminally differentiated effector memory CD45RA+ cells were excluded. Assay: immunoSEQ multiplex PCR; the TCRdb copy retains only in-frame clones and omits some. The sample has around 2.1 million clones; about 93% are singletons. Sequences were obtained from naive CD8+ T cells from PBMCs. These receptors originate from a man aged 18 to 29 in good health. Some clones in this sample may be carry-over from other donors' samples.

Here the CDR3 reads CASSLGGRTYEQYF. In DNA, the CDR3 is TGTGCCAGCAGCCTAGGCGGGAGGACCTACGAGCAGTACTTC. V is TRBV9 and J is TRBJ2-7, with 8 bases matching TRBD2. CDR3 size: 14 residues. V shed 4 bases, J shed 2 bases, and the junction held 5 bases outside the gene matches. Germline CDR1 is SGDLS and CDR2 is YYNGEE.

The CDR3 protein is CASSAHGVKRTGELFF. In DNA, the CDR3 is TGTGCCAGCAGCGCCCACGGGGTTAAGAGGACCGGGGAGCTGTTTTTT. This chain connects TRBV9 to TRBJ2-2; weak D call: TRBD2 (5 bases). The CDR3 is made up of 16 amino acids. V lost 3 bases, J lost 5 bases, and 17 bases lay in between. Germline CDR1 and CDR2: SGDLS and YYNGEE.

This chain uses TRBV9 with TRBJ2-2; D uncertain. This CDR3 is 12 amino acids long. Trimming removed 4 bases at V and 2 bases at J, with 3 bases between. Germline CDR1 and CDR2: SGDLS and YYNGEE. CDR3 sequence reads: CASSNNTGELFF. CDR3 sequence (DNA): TGTGCCAGCAGCAACAACACCGGGGAGCTGTTTTTT. The whole variable domain, filled in from reference TRBV9 and TRBJ2-2, reads DSGVTQTPKHLITATGQRVTLRCSPRSGDLSVYWYQQSLDQGLQFLIQYYNGEERAKGNILERFSAQQFPDLHSELNLSSLELGDSALYFCASSNNTGELFFGEGSRLTVL.

This chain connects TRBV6-5 to TRBJ2-7; 8 bases match TRBD1. CDR1 and CDR2 (germline): MNHEY, SVGAGI. This CDR3 has 15 amino acids. Trimming at V came to 5 bases and at J to 3 bases, leaving 9 bases not matched to a gene. The CDR3 DNA follows: TGTGCCAGCAGTCCCGGACAGGGTCCCTACTACGAGCAGTACTTC. Translation: CASSPGQGPYYEQYF.

This rearrangement joins TRBV28 to TRBJ1-1; a possible D gene is TRBD1 (5 bases). Trimming cost V 3 bases and J 0 bases, with 14 bases left between them. Looked up from germline, CDR1 is MDHEN and CDR2 is SYDVKM. The CDR3 extends over 16 amino acids. CDR3 loop: CASSLGVPPLNTEAFF. For the CDR3, the DNA is TGTGCCAGCAGTTTGGGGGTGCCCCCTTTGAACACTGAAGCTTTCTTT.

The chain has TRBV5-6 and TRBJ2-3; no reliable D call. The CDR3 loop spans 15 amino acids. Per germline, CDR1 SGHDT and CDR2 YYEEEE. Trimming left V 0 bases short and J 2 bases short, with 10 bases between. CDR3 bases: TGTGCCAGCAGCTTGGGTGCCCCTGACACAGATACGCAGTATTTT. It encodes CASSLGAPDTDTQYF.

J is TRBJ1-4 and V is TRBV25-1, with D possibly matching TRBD1 (6 bases). Germline loops: CDR1 MGHDK, CDR2 SYGVNS. The CDR3 extends over 14 amino acids. The V end was cut by 1 base, the J end by 8 bases, with 11 bases between. CDR3 in amino acids: CASSEWGPGEKLFF. The CDR3 DNA sequence: TGTGCCAGCAGTGAATGGGGGCCTGGCGAAAAACTGTTTTTT.

The V and J genes are TRBV19 and TRBJ1-1; 7 bases are a match to TRBD1. CDR3 length: 12 amino acids. Germline lookup yields CDR1 LNHDA and CDR2 SQIVND (reference sequence). The ends lost 3 bases at V and 9 bases at J; junction bases unmatched: 4. The CDR3 coding sequence is TGTGCCAGTAGTATCAGGGGGGAAAAAGCTTTCTTT. Protein: CASSIRGEKAFF. Looking up the rest from reference TRBV19 and TRBJ1-1 gives the full variable domain: DGGITQSPKYLFRKEGQNVTLSCEQNLNHDAMYWYRQDPGQGLRLIYYSQIVNDFQKGDIAEGYSVSREKKESFPLTVTSAQKNPTAFYLCASSIRGEKAFFGQGTRLTVV.

CDR3 sequence: CASSGPLAAEYTQYF. In DNA form, the CDR3 reads TGTGCCAGCAGCGGACCCCTAGCGGCAGAGTATACGCAGTATTTT. The gene calls are TRBV5-4 and TRBJ2-3, with 7 bases matching TRBD2. The V and J ends lost 4 bases and 7 bases, in that order; junction bases with no gene match: 12. Per germline, CDR1 SGHNT and CDR2 YYREEE (reference sequence). The CDR3 spans 15 residues.

This clone was observed once. This rearrangement joins TRBV5-8 to TRBJ1-2; maybe TRBD1 (5 bases). Germline V lookup: CDR1 SGHTS, CDR2 YDEGEE. The CDR3 consists of 12 residues. Trimming stripped 4 bases from V and 8 bases from J, with 12 bases between. Here the CDR3 reads CASSVRDWGYTF. The CDR3 nucleotides are TGTGCCAGCAGCGTCCGGGACTGGGGCTACACCTTC.

The V and J genes are TRBV27 and TRBJ1-2; 8 bases line up with TRBD1. The V segment lost 5 bases and the J segment 3 bases; nucleotides outside the gene matches: 14. CDR1 MNHEY and CDR2 SMNVEV come from the germline V gene (reference sequence). The CDR3 loop spans 17 amino acids. The CDR3 is CASSPYPTGVVDYGYTF. The DNA of the CDR3 is TGTGCCAGCAGTCCCTACCCGACAGGGGTAGTGGACTATGGCTACACCTTC.

The rearrangement joins TRBV7-9 to TRBJ1-1; 9 bases fit TRBD1. Germline CDR1 SEHNR, CDR2 FQNEAQ (reference sequence). V shed 5 bases, J shed 6 bases, and the junction held 4 bases outside the gene matches. The CDR3 is 13 amino acids. This CDR3 is CASSGDRVSEAFF. In nucleotides, the CDR3 is TGTGCCAGCAGCGGGGACAGGGTGTCTGAAGCTTTCTTT.

The chain combines TRBV15 with TRBJ2-1; 7 positions agree with TRBD1. With 3 bases clipped from V and 2 bases from J, the junction kept 4 bases outside the gene matches. This CDR3 is built from 15 residues. Germline V lookup: CDR1 LNHNV, CDR2 YYDKDF (reference sequence). The CDR3 loop reads CATSSNRGAYNEQFF. The CDR3 DNA reads as TGTGCCACCAGCAGTAACAGGGGAGCCTACAATGAGCAGTTCTTC.

The chain joins TRBV28 to TRBJ2-5; no reliable D call. Germline CDR1 is MDHEN and CDR2 is SYDVKM. The CDR3 has 15 amino acids. Trimming shortened V by 5 bases and J by 5 bases, and 18 bases separated the two germline ends. CDR3 nucleotides: TGTGCCAGCAGTCCGGGCAGCCTCCTTAGGGAGACCCAGTACTTC. Translated: CASSPGSLLRETQYF.